This T cell receptor (beta chain) was documented in a study of T-cell reconstitution after alpha-beta-depleted transplantation in children. By its share, this clonotype is medium-sized (0.01 to 0.1%). This sample's TCRbeta library carried unique molecular identifier barcodes. One entry per CDR3 protein results from TCRdb running MiXCR on the PCR reads. Of about 500,000 distinct CDR3 sequences in the sample, 30% to 35% are singletons; the top ten hold 2% to 3%. There are 14 residues in the CDR3. Germline-derived CDR1 and CDR2 are MGHRA and YSYEKL. V lost 6 bases to trimming and J lost 7 bases, with 18 bases between them.

This rearrangement joins TRBV4-1 to TRBJ1-1; D perhaps matches TRBD1 (6 bases). The receptor comes from a human donor who donated a stem cell graft to a child with aplastic anemia. Material: PBMCs from the stem cell graft donor, obtained from the stem cell graft. CDR3 amino acids: CASRAGANSLEAFF. The CDR3 nucleotides are TGCGCCAGCAGGGCGGGGGCAAATAGCCTTGAAGCTTTCTTT.